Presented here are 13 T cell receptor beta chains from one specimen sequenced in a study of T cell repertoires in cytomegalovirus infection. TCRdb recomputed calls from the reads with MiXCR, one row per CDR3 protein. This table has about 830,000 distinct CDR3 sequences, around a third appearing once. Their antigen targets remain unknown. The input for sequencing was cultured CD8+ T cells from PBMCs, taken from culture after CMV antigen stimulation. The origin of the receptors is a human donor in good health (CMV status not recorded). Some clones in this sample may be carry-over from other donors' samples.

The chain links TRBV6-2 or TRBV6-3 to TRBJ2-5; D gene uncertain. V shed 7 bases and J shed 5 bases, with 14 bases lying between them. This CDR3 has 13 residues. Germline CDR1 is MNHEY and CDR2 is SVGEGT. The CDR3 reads CASNSGSWETQYF. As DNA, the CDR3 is TGTGCCAGCAATAGTGGGTCCTGGGAGACCCAGTACTTC.

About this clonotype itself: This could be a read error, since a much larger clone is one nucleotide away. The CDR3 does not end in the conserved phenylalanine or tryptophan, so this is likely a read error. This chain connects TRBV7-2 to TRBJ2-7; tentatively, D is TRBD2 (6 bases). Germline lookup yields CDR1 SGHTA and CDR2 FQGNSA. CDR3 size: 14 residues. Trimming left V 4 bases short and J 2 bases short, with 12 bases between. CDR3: CASSSLRTTYEQYS. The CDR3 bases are TGTGCCAGCAGCTCACTCAGGACTACCTACGAGCAGTACTCC.

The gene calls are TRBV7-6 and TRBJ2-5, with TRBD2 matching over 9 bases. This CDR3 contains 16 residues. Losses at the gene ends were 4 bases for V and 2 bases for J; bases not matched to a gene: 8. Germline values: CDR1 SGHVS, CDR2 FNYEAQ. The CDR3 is CASSSPLAGGQETQYF. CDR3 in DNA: TGTGCCAGCAGCTCCCCCCTCGCGGGGGGGCAAGAGACCCAGTACTTC. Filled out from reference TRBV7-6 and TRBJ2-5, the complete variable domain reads GAGVSQSPRYKVTKRGQDVALRCDPISGHVSLYWYRQALGQGPEFLTYFNYEAQQDKSGLPNDRFSAERPEGSISTLTIQRTEQRDSAMYRCASSSPLAGGQETQYFGPGTRLLVL.

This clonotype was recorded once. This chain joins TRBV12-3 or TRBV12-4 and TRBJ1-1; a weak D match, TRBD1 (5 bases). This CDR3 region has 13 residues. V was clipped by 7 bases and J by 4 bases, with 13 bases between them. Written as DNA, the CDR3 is TGTGCCAGCAAACTGGGGGTAGTCACTGAAGCTTTCTTT. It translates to CASKLGVVTEAFF.

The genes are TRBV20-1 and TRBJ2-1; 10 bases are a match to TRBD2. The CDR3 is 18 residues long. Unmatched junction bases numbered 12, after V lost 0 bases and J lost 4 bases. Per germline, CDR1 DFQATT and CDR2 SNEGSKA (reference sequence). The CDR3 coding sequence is TGCAGTGCTAGAGATGGGGGGGCTAGCGGGGGCGCTTACAATGAGCAGTTCTTC. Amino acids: CSARDGGASGGAYNEQFF.

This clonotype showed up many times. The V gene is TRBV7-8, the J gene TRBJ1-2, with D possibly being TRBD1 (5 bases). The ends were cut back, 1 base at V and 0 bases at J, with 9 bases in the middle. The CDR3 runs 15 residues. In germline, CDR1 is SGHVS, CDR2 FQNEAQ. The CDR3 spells CASSLDPGTNYGYTF. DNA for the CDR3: TGTGCCAGCAGCTTAGATCCAGGGACTAACTATGGCTACACCTTC.

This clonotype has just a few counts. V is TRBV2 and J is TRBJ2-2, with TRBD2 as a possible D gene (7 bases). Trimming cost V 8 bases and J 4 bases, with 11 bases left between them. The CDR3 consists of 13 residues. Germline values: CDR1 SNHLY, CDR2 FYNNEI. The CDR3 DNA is TGTGCCAGCGGGGGGGCGGTCACCGGGGAGCTGTTTTTT. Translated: CASGGAVTGELFF.

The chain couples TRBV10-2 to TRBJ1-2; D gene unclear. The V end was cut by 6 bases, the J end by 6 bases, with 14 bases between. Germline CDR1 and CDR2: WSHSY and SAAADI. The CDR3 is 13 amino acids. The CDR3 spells CASSPPGGNGYTF. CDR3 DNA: TGCGCCAGCAGCCCCCCCGGAGGGAATGGCTACACCTTC.

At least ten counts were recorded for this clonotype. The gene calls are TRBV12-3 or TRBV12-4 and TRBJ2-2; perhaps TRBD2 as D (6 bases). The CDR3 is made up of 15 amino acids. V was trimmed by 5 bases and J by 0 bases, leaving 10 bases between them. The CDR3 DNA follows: TGTGCCAGCAGTCCCCGGGAGACGAACACCGGGGAGCTGTTTTTT. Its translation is CASSPRETNTGELFF.

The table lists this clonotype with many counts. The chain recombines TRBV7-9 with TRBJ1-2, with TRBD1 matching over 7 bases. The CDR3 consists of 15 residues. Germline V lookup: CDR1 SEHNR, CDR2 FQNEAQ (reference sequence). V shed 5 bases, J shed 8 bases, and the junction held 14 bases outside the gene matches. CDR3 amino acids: CASSPEDRITGGYTF. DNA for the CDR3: TGTGCCAGCAGCCCCGAGGACAGGATTACTGGCGGCTACACCTTC.

CDR3 region: CASSPSSGGPQYEQYV. The CDR3 DNA reads as TGTGCCAGCAGTCCGTCGAGCGGGGGGCCACAATACGAGCAGTACGTC. This chain links TRBV28 with TRBJ2-7; 9 nucleotides line up with TRBD2. The CDR3 covers 16 residues. CDR1 is MDHEN and CDR2 is SYDVKM in the germline V gene. The V gene end was trimmed by 5 bases and the J gene end by 4 bases; junction bases not matched to a gene: 12.

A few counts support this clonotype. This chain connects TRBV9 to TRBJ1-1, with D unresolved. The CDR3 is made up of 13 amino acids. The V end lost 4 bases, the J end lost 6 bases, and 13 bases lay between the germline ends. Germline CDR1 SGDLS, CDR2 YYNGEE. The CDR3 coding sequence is TGTGCCAGCAGCCCCTCTACGGAGCCTGAAGCTTTCTTT. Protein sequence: CASSPSTEPEAFF.

The CDR3 DNA follows: TGTGCCAGCAGCCCCACCGCCCTGGAGACTGAAGCTTTCTTT. Residues: CASSPTALETEAFF. J is TRBJ1-1 and V is TRBV12-3 or TRBV12-4; D is unresolved. This CDR3 has 14 residues. Between the trimmed V and J ends, which lost 6 bases and 5 bases, there was a span of 16 bases.